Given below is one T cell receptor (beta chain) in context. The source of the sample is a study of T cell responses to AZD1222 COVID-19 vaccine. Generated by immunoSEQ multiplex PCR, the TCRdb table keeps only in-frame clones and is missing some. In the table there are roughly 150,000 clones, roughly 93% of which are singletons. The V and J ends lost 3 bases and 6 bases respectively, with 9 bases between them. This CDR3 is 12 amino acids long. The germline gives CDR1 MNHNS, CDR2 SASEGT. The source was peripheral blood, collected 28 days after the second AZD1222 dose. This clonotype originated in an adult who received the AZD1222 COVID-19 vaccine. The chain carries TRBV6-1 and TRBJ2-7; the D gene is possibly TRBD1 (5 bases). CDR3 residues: CASSDRVLEQYF. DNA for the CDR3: TGTGCCAGCAGTGACAGGGTTCTCGAGCAGTACTTC.